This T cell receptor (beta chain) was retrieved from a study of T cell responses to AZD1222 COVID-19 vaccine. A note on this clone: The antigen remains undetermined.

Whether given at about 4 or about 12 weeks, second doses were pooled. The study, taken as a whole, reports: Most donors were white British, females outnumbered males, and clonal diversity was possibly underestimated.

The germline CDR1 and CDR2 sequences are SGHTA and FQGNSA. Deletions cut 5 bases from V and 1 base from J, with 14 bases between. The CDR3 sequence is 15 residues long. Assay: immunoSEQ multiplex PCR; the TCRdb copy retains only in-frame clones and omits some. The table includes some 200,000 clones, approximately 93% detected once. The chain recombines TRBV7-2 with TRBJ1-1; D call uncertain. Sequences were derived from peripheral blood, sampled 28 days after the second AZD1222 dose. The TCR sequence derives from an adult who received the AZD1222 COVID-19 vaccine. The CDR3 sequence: CASSPIRQRNTEAFF. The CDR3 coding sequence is TGTGCCAGCAGCCCCATTCGGCAGCGGAACACTGAAGCTTTCTTT.